These 22 T cell receptor beta chains originate from one sample sequenced in a study of memory CD4+ T cells and cytomegalovirus serostatus. Assay: immunoSEQ multiplex PCR; the TCRdb copy retains only in-frame clones and omits some. Of about 50,000 clones listed, approximately 78% are singletons. Single viable CD3+CD4+CD8-CD45RO+ cells were sorted as the memory CD4+ T cells. Sequencing was carried out using memory CD4+ T cells from blood. The receptors originated from an adult in good health and CMV-seronegative.

This sequence joins TRBV4-1 and TRBJ1-4; 8 nucleotides agree with TRBD1. V was pared by 0 bases and J by 4 bases, with 4 bases of the junction left unmatched. From germline, CDR1 is MGHRA and CDR2 YSYEKL. This CDR3 region has 16 residues. The CDR3 region has the DNA TGCGCCAGCAGCCAAGATCCGGGACAGGTTAATGAAAAACTGTTTTTT. It yields the protein CASSQDPGQVNEKLFF.

The chain links TRBV4-2 to TRBJ1-2, with no clear D. The V end was cut by 3 bases, the J end by 3 bases, with 8 bases between. CDR1 LGHNA and CDR2 YNFKEQ come from the germline V gene. The CDR3 length is 13 residues. CDR3 nucleotides: TGTGCCAGCAGCCAGAGTTGGGACTATGGCTACACCTTC. As protein: CASSQSWDYGYTF.

The V and J genes are TRBV5-1 and TRBJ2-1, with 16 bases aligning to TRBD2. Per germline, CDR1 SGHRS and CDR2 YFSETQ. The CDR3 length is 17 residues. V lost 4 bases, J lost 10 bases, and 11 bases stayed unmatched. CDR3 sequence (DNA): TGCGCCAGCAGCGTAACCGGGACTAGCGGGGGGGCCGACGAGCAGTTCTTC. This translates into CASSVTGTSGGADEQFF.

V and J are TRBV9 and TRBJ2-7; tentatively, D is TRBD2 (5 bases). CDR1 SGDLS and CDR2 YYNGEE come from the germline V gene. There are 16 residues in the CDR3. With 4 bases removed from V and 3 bases from J, the gap between germline ends came to 20 bases. This chain's CDR3 is CASSSGGSFTRYEQYF. The DNA of the CDR3 is TGTGCCAGCAGCTCCGGCGGGTCTTTTACTCGCTACGAGCAGTACTTC. The full variable domain, rest sourced from reference TRBV9 and TRBJ2-7, is DSGVTQTPKHLITATGQRVTLRCSPRSGDLSVYWYQQSLDQGLQFLIQYYNGEERAKGNILERFSAQQFPDLHSELNLSSLELGDSALYFCASSSGGSFTRYEQYFGPGTRLTVT.

The rearrangement links TRBV27 to TRBJ1-2; tentative D call: TRBD1 (5 bases). CDR3 size: 15 residues. From germline, CDR1 is MNHEY and CDR2 SMNVEV (reference sequence). With 7 bases removed from V and 3 bases from J, the gap between germline ends came to 18 bases. The CDR3 loop is CASTRLLGVDYGYTF. The CDR3, as DNA: TGTGCCAGCACCCGATTGTTAGGGGTCGACTATGGCTACACCTTC.

The genes are TRBV6-1 and TRBJ2-1; the D gene is possibly TRBD2 (6 bases). V was cut by 5 bases and J by 10 bases, with 15 bases left in between. Germline V gives CDR1 MNHNS, CDR2 SASEGT. This CDR3 spans 13 amino acids. Here the CDR3 DNA reads TGTGCCAGCAGTCAAATGCGGAGGGCCGAGCAGTTCTTC. This sequence encodes CASSQMRRAEQFF.

This chain connects TRBV28 to TRBJ1-5; perhaps TRBD1 as D (6 bases). The CDR3 length is 16 residues. The V gene's germline CDR1 is MDHEN and CDR2 SYDVKM. Trimming removed 3 bases at V and 1 base at J, with 13 bases between. CDR3 sequence: CASSFLRRGSNQPQHF. DNA for the CDR3: TGTGCCAGCAGTTTTCTCCGAAGGGGGAGCAATCAGCCCCAGCATTTT.

The chain recombines TRBV2 with TRBJ1-4; possibly TRBD1 for D (5 bases). This CDR3 spans 13 amino acids. V lost 7 bases and J lost 4, with 10 bases in between. Germline V gene sequence: CDR1 SNHLY, CDR2 FYNNEI. The CDR3 DNA reads as TGTGCCAGCAATTACAGGATTAATGAAAAACTGTTTTTT. Protein sequence: CASNYRINEKLFF.

This clone was found once. J is TRBJ2-2 and V is TRBV11-2, with D possibly TRBD1 on 5 matching bases. Germline assignment: CDR1 SGHAT and CDR2 FQNNGV. Trimming removed 4 bases at V and 5 bases at J, with 11 bases between. CDR3 length: 14 residues. DNA for the CDR3: TGTGCCAGCAGCTCAGGGTCAGGTACCGGGGAGCTGTTTTTT. This encodes CASSSGSGTGELFF.

This chain joins TRBV4-1 and TRBJ1-2; 11 bases line up with TRBD1. The J segment lost 4 bases and the V segment lost 8 bases, leaving 9 bases of the junction unmatched. Per the germline V gene, CDR1 is MGHRA and CDR2 is YSYEKL. The CDR3 has 15 residues. CDR3 region: CASADPGQGVYGYTF. CDR3 bases: TGCGCCAGCGCGGACCCGGGACAGGGGGTCTATGGCTACACCTTC.

CDR3 in amino acids: CATNRRWGMDYGYTF. CDR3 nucleotides: TGTGCCACCAACCGACGGTGGGGAATGGACTATGGCTACACCTTC. This chain links TRBV6-5 with TRBJ1-2; D is uncertain. CDR1 is MNHEY and CDR2 is SVGAGI in the germline V gene. The CDR3 is 15 residues long. V gave up 10 bases and J gave up 3 bases, with 21 bases separating them.

This rearrangement joins TRBV4-1 to TRBJ2-7, with D hard to call. The germline CDR1 and CDR2 sequences are MGHRA and YSYEKL. Trimming cost V 5 bases and J 3 bases, with 5 bases left between them. The CDR3 is 11 residues long. The CDR3 nucleotides read TGCGCCAGCAGCGACTTCTACGAGCAGTACTTC. Translated, it gives CASSDFYEQYF.

This clone was counted a single time. The gene calls are TRBV5-1 and TRBJ2-7; possible D gene TRBD2, 5 bases. Germline CDR1 and CDR2: SGHRS and YFSETQ. V was shortened by 1 base and J by 6 bases, with 14 bases between the two germline ends. The CDR3 length is 14 residues. The DNA of the CDR3 is TGCGCCAGCAGCTTGCCGGGGTCCACCGGCGAGCAGTACTTC. It yields the protein CASSLPGSTGEQYF.

The chain couples TRBV28 to TRBJ1-5, with TRBD1 as a possible D gene (6 bases). Germline CDR1 and CDR2: MDHEN and SYDVKM. Trimming cost V 8 bases and J 4 bases, with 21 bases left between them. The CDR3 has 16 amino acids. CDR3 loop: CASGLGGREGNQPQHF. The CDR3 nucleotides are TGTGCCAGCGGCCTAGGGGGGCGCGAAGGAAATCAGCCCCAGCATTTT. Full variable domain (rest looked up from reference TRBV28 and TRBJ1-5): DVKVTQSSRYLVKRTGEKVFLECVQDMDHENMFWYRQDPGLGLRLIYFSYDVKMKEKGDIPEGYSVSREKKERFSLILESASTNQTSMYLCASGLGGREGNQPQHFGDGTRLSIL.

V is TRBV9 and J is TRBJ2-1; the match to TRBD2 covers 7 bases. The CDR3 extends over 15 amino acids. Looked up from germline, CDR1 is SGDLS and CDR2 is YYNGEE. Trimming cost V 1 base and J 10 bases; bases outside gene matches: 11. CDR3 amino acids: CASSVIAGDPGEQFF. CDR3 in DNA: TGTGCCAGCAGCGTAATAGCGGGTGACCCCGGGGAGCAGTTCTTC.

V is TRBV2 and J is TRBJ1-1; no definite D call. Germline V gene data show CDR1 as SNHLY and CDR2 as FYNNEI. Between the trimmed V and J ends, which lost 7 bases and 11 bases, there was a span of 20 bases. The CDR3 length is 13 residues. The CDR3 loop reads CASNFQARVYAFF. The DNA for the CDR3 is TGTGCCAGCAATTTCCAAGCACGGGTCTATGCTTTCTTT. The full variable domain, completed using reference TRBV2 and TRBJ1-1, is EPEVTQTPSHQVTQMGQEVILRCVPISNHLYFYWYRQILGQKVEFLVSFYNNEISEKSEIFDDQFSVERPDGSNFTLKIRSTKLEDSAMYFCASNFQARVYAFFGQGTRLTVV.

This clone was counted only a few times. One end of the junction does not line up with germline, which may come from a read error. This rearrangement joins TRBV28 to TRBJ2-7; D call uncertain. This CDR3 comprises 12 residues. CDR1 and CDR2 (germline): MDHEN, SYDVKM. The DNA of the CDR3 is TGTGCCAGCAGCTTCCTCGGGCGCGAGCCGTACTTC. It is translated as CASSFLGREPYF.

The V and J genes are TRBV5-4 and TRBJ2-5; D possibly uses TRBD1 or TRBD2 (5 bases each). This CDR3 is 14 amino acids long. Trimming removed 2 bases from V and 5 bases from J, with 13 bases in between. CDR1 SGHNT and CDR2 YYREEE come from the germline V gene (reference sequence). CDR3 sequence (DNA): TGTGCCAGCAGCTTCAGACACGGGGACGAGACCCAGTACTTC. As protein: CASSFRHGDETQYF.

By sample share, this clone is medium-sized. The genes are TRBV7-8 and TRBJ1-3; TRBD1 matches 8 bases. The germline gives CDR1 SGHVS, CDR2 FQNEAQ. This CDR3 has 15 residues. The J segment lost 0 bases and the V segment lost 5 bases, leaving 3 bases of the junction unmatched. The CDR3, as DNA: TGTGCCAGCAGCCAGGGACAGGACTCTGGAAACACCATATATTTT. Residues: CASSQGQDSGNTIYF.

The V and J genes are TRBV7-2 and TRBJ1-5; D gene ambiguous. CDR3 length: 13 amino acids. V was trimmed by 2 bases and J by 4 bases, leaving 6 bases between them. From germline, CDR1 is SGHTA and CDR2 FQGNSA. CDR3 loop: CASSLTENQPQHF. DNA of the CDR3: TGTGCCAGCAGCTTAACAGAAAATCAGCCCCAGCATTTT. The whole variable domain, remainder taken from reference TRBV7-2 and TRBJ1-5, is GAGVSQSPSNKVTEKGKDVELRCDPISGHTALYWYRQSLGQGLEFLIYFQGNSAPDKSGLPSDRFSAERTGGSVSTLTIQRTQQEDSAVYLCASSLTENQPQHFGDGTRLSIL.

The chain employs TRBV27 and TRBJ1-2; 9 bases are a match to TRBD1. Germline V gene data show CDR1 as MNHEY and CDR2 as SMNVEV (reference sequence). V lost 6 bases to trimming and J lost 4 bases; unmatched junction nucleotides: 3. The CDR3 covers 13 residues. The CDR3 is CASSLTGGYGYTF. The CDR3 region has the DNA TGTGCCAGCAGCCTGACAGGGGGCTATGGCTACACCTTC.

The V gene is TRBV5-1, the J gene TRBJ2-2; D tentatively fits TRBD1 or TRBD2 (5 bases each). Germline V gives CDR1 SGHRS, CDR2 YFSETQ. V lost 1 base and J 7 bases, leaving 11 bases between the germline ends. The CDR3 spans 14 residues. CDR3 DNA: TGCGCCAGCAGCTTGTTGGGGGACGGCGGGGAGCTGTTTTTT. It is translated as CASSLLGDGGELFF.